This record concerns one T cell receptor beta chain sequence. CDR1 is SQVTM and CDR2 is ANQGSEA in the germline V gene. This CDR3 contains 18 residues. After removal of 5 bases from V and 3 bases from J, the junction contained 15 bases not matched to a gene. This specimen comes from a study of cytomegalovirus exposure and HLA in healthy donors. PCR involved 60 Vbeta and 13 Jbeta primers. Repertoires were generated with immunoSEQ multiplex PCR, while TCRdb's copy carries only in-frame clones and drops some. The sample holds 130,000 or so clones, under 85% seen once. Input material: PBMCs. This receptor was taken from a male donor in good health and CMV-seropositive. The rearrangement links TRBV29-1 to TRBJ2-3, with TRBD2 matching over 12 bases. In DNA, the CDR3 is TGCAGCGTTTTTGGGGGGGCTAGCGGGAGGGCCCTGACAGATACGCAGTATTTT. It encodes CSVFGGASGRALTDTQYF.